The source of this T cell receptor (beta chain) is a study of T cells in Graves' hyperthyroidism and ophthalmopathy. Template material for amplifying TCR beta CDR3 regions consisted of RNA transcripts. In the first-round RT-PCR of the TCR CDR3, the HTBI primer set was used. TCRdb reprocessed the multiplex PCR reads via MiXCR and lists one record per CDR3 protein. Of 300,000 to 400,000 distinct CDR3 sequences listed, 14% are singletons. The CDR3 runs to 14 residues. CDR1 is MDHEN and CDR2 is SYDVKM in the germline V gene. V dropped 6 bases and J dropped 4 bases, with 13 bases sitting between them. Aged 18 to 65, the patients had hyperthyroidism that was newly diagnosed and had lasted under 2 months. This clonotype was detected ten times or more.

The specimen sequenced was blood. The receptor comes from a woman in her twenties or thirties with Graves' hyperthyroidism. This chain joins TRBV28 and TRBJ2-1; the D gene could be TRBD1 or TRBD2 (5 bases each). Here the CDR3 reads CASRWDGSYNEQFF. CDR3 coding DNA: TGTGCCAGCAGATGGGACGGATCTTACAATGAGCAGTTCTTC.